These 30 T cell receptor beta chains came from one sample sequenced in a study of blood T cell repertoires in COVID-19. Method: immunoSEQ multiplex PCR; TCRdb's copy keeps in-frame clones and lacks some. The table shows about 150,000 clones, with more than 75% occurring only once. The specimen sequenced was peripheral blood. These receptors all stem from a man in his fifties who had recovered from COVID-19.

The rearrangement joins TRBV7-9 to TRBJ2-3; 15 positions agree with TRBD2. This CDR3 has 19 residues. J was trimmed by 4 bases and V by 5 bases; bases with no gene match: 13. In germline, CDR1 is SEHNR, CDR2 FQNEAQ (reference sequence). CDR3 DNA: TGTGCCAGCAGCCGTGGACTAGCGGGGGGGTCAGGTCTGGCAGATACGCAGTATTTT. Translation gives CASSRGLAGGSGLADTQYF.

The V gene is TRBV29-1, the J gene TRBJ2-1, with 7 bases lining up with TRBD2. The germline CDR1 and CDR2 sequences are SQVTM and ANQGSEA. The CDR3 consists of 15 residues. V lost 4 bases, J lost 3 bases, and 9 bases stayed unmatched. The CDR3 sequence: CSVALRGVNYNEQFF. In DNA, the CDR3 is TGCAGCGTTGCCCTCCGGGGGGTTAACTACAATGAGCAGTTCTTC.

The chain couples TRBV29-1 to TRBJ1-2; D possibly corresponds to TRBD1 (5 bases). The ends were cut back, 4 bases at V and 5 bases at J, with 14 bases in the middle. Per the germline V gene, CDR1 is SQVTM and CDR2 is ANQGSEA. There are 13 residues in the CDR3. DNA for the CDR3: TGCAGCGTTGTCGGTGGAGGGGAGTATGGCTACACCTTC. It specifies CSVVGGGEYGYTF.

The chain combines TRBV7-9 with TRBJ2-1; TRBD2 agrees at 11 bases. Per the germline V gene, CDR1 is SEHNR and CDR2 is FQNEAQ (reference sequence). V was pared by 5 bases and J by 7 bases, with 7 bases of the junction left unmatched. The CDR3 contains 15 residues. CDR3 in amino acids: CASSTGTSGLNEQFF. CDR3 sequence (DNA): TGTGCCAGCAGCACCGGGACTAGCGGTTTAAATGAGCAGTTCTTC.

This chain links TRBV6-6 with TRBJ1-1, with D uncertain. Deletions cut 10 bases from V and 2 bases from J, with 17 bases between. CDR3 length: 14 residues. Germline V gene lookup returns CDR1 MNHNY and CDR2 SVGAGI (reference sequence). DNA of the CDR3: TGTGCCACCAAGAACCCACCAACTAACACTGAAGCTTTCTTT. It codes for CATKNPPTNTEAFF.

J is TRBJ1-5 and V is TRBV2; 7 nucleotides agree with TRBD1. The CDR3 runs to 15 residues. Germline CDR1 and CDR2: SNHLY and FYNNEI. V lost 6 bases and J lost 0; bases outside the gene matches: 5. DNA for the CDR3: TGTGCCAGCAGCCAAGGACAGGTTAGCAATCAGCCCCAGCATTTT. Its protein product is CASSQGQVSNQPQHF.

CDR3 region: CASSQRTGQRTGELFF. The CDR3, as DNA: TGCGCCAGCAGCCAGAGGACAGGGCAGCGCACCGGGGAGCTGTTTTTT. The chain recombines TRBV4-3 with TRBJ2-2; the match to TRBD1 covers 8 bases. Germline-derived CDR1 and CDR2 are LGHNA and YSLEER. Trimming removed 3 bases from V and 4 bases from J; junction bases left unmatched: 7. The length of the CDR3 is 16 residues.

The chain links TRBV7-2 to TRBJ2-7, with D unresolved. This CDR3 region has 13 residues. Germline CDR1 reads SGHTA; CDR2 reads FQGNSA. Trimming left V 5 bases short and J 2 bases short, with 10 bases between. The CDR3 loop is CASSPDGAYEQYF. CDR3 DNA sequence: TGTGCCAGCAGCCCCGACGGAGCCTACGAGCAGTACTTC.

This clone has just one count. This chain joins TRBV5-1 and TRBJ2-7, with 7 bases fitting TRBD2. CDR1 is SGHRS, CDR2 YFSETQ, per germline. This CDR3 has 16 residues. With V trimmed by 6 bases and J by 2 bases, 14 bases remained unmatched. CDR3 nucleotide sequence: TGCGCCAGCAATCTGGGGGAGGGGCCGCCGCCCTACGAGCAGTACTTC. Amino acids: CASNLGEGPPPYEQYF. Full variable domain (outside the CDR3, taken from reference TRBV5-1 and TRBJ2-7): KAGVTQTPRYLIKTRGQQVTLSCSPISGHRSVSWYQQTPGQGLQFLFEYFSETQRNKGNFPGRFSGRQFSNSRSEMNVSTLELGDSALYLCASNLGEGPPPYEQYFGPGTRLTVT.

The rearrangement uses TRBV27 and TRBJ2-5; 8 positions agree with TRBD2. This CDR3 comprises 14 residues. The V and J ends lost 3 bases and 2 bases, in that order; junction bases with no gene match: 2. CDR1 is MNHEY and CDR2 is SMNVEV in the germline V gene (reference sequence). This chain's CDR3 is CASSFGGGQETQYF. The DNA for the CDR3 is TGTGCCAGCAGTTTCGGGGGGGGGCAAGAGACCCAGTACTTC.

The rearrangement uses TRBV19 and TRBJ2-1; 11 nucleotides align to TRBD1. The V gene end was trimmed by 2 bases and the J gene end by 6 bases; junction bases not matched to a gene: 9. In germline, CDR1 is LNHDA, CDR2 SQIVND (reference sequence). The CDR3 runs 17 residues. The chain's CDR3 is CASSIPEDRGHFNEQFF. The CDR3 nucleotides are TGTGCCAGTAGTATACCTGAGGACAGGGGGCATTTCAATGAGCAGTTCTTC.

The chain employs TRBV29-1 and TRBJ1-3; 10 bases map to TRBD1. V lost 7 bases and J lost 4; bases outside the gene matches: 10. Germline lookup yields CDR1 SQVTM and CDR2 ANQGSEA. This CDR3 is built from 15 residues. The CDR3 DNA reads TGCAGCGCTAGACAGGGGGCTGATCCCGGAAACACCATATATTTT. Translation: CSARQGADPGNTIYF.

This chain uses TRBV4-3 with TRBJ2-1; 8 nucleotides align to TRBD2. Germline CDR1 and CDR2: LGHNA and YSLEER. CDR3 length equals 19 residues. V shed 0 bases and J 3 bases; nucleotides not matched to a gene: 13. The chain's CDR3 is CASSQDHPLAGGYYNEQFF. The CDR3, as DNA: TGCGCCAGCAGCCAAGATCATCCCCTGGCGGGGGGCTACTACAATGAGCAGTTCTTC.

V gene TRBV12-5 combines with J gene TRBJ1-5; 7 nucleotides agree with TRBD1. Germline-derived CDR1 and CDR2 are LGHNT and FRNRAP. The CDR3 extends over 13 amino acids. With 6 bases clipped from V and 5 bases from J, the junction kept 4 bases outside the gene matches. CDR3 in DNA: TGTGCTAGTGGCGGGACAGATTATCAGCCCCAGCATTTT. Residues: CASGGTDYQPQHF.

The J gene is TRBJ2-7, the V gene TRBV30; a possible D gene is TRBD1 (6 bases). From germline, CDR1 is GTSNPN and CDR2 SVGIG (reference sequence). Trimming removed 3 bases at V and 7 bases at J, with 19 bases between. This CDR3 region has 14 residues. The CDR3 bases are TGTGCCTGGAGCCCCGACAGGACACCGTGGGAGCAGTACTTC. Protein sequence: CAWSPDRTPWEQYF. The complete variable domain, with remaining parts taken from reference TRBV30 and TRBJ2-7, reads SQTIHQWPATLVQPVGSPLSLECTVEGTSNPNLYWYRQAAGRGLQLLFYSVGIGQISSEVPQNLSASRPQDRQFILSSKKLLLSDSGFYLCAWSPDRTPWEQYFGPGTRLTVT.

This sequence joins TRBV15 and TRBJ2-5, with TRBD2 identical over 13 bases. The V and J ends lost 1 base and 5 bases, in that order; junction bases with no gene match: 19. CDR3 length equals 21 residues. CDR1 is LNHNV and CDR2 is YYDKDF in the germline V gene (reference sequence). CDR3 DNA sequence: TGTGCCACCAGCAGAGTCCCGACTAGCGGGGGGCCCGCCGGGGGTGTGGAGACCCAGTACTTC. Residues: CATSRVPTSGGPAGGVETQYF.

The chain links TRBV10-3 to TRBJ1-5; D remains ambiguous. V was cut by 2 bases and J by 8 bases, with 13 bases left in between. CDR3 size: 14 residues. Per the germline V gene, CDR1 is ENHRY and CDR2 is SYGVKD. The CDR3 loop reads CAISEVEAIKPQHF. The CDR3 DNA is TGTGCCATCAGTGAGGTCGAAGCAATCAAGCCCCAGCATTTT.

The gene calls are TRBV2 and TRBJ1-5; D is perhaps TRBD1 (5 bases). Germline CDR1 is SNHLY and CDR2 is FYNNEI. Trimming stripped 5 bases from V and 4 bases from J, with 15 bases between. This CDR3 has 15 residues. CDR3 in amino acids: CASSLLGLINQPQHF. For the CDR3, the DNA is TGTGCCAGCAGTCTACTGGGACTGATTAATCAGCCCCAGCATTTT.

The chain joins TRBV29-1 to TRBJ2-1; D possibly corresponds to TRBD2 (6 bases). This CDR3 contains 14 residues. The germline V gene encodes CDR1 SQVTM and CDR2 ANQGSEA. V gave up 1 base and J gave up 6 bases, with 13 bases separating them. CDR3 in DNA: TGCAGCGTTGAAGGGCGGGGAGCGTCCAATGAGCAGTTCTTC. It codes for CSVEGRGASNEQFF.

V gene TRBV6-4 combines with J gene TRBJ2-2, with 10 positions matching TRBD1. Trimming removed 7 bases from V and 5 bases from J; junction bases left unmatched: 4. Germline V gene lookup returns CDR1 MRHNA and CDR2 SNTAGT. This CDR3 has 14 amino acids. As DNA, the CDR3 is TGTGCCAGCACCCCGGACAGGGGGACCGGGGAGCTGTTTTTT. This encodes CASTPDRGTGELFF.

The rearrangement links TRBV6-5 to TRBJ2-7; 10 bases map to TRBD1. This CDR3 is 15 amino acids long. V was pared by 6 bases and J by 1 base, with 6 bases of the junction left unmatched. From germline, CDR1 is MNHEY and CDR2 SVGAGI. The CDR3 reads CASSRDRGQSYEQYF. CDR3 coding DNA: TGTGCCAGCAGCAGGGACAGGGGTCAGTCCTACGAGCAGTACTTC.

CDR3 nucleotides: TGTGCCTGGAGTACAGGGCGACTCGGGGATACGCAGTATTTT. It codes for CAWSTGRLGDTQYF. The gene calls are TRBV30 and TRBJ2-3; tentative D call: TRBD1 (6 bases). V was shortened by 2 bases and J by 6 bases, with 15 bases between the two germline ends. The CDR3 is 14 amino acids. Germline lookup yields CDR1 GTSNPN and CDR2 SVGIG (reference sequence).

In nucleotides, the CDR3 is TGCAGCGTTGCCACAGGGAGACTCTATGGCTACACCTTC. Translated: CSVATGRLYGYTF. The chain couples TRBV29-1 to TRBJ1-2; D possibly corresponds to TRBD1 (6 bases). Trimming cost V 4 bases and J 4 bases, with 13 bases left between them. The length of the CDR3 is 13 residues. Per the germline V gene, CDR1 is SQVTM and CDR2 is ANQGSEA.

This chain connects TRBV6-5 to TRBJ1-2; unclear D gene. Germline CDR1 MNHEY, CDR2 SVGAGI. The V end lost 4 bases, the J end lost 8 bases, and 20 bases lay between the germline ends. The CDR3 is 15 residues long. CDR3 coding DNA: TGTGCCAGCAGTTCACCCTCTTGGAATAAGAGGGGCTACACCTTC. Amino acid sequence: CASSSPSWNKRGYTF.

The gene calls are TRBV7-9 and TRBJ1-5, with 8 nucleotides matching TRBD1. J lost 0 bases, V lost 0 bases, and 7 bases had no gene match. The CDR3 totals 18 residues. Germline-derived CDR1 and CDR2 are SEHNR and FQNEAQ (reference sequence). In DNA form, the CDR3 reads TGTGCCAGCAGCTTAGCCGCAGGGGGCAAATATAGCAATCAGCCCCAGCATTTT. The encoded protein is CASSLAAGGKYSNQPQHF.

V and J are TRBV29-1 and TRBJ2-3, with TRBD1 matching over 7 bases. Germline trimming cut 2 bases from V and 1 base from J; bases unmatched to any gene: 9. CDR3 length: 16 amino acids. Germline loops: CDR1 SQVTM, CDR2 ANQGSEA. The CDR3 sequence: CSVETRQGLGTDTQYF. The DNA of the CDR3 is TGCAGCGTTGAAACCCGACAGGGTCTGGGCACAGATACGCAGTATTTT.

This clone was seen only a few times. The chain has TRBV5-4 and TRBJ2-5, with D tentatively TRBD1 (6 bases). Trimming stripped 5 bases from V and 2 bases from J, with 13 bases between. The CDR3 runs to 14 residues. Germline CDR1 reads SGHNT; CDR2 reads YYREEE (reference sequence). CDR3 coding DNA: TGTGCCAGCAGAGAACAGGGACCACAAGAGACCCAGTACTTC. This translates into CASREQGPQETQYF.

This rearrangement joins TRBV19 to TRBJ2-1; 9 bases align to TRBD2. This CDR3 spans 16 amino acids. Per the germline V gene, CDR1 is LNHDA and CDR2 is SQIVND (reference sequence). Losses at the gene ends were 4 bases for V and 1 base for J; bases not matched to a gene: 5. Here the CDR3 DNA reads TGTGCCAGTAGTACCGCTAGCGGGGTTTCCTACAATGAGCAGTTCTTC. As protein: CASSTASGVSYNEQFF.

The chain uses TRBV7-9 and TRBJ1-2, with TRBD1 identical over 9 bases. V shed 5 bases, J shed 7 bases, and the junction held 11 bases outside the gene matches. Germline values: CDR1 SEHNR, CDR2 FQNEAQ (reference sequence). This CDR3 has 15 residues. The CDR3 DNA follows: TGTGCCAGCAGCGCCTACCGGGACAGGGTTCCTGGCTACACCTTC. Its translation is CASSAYRDRVPGYTF.

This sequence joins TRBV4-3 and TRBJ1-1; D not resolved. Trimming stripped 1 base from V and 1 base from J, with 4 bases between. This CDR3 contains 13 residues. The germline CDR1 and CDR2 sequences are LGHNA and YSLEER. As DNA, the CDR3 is TGCGCCAGCAGCCAAGGCGGGAACACTGAAGCTTTCTTT. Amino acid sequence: CASSQGGNTEAFF.